What follows is one T cell receptor beta chain and its context. Its target antigen remains unknown. Base qualities are missing; no much larger clone stands one base away. The data belong to a study of blood T cell repertoires in COVID-19 (dated by TCRdb to 2020 to 2022). General notes on the study: Samples covering the acute and convalescent phases of COVID-19 were provided by collaborators in the United States, Italy and Spain. The prospective study material was composed of cDNA or gDNA derived from T cells, B-cell-depleted T cells, or PBMCs. Subjects who had been exposed to COVID-19, were actively infected with it, or had recovered from it provided the deeply sampled blood TCRbeta repertoires that made up the dataset. The repertoires were released in a freely available public database intended as a resource for research on the immune response to SARS-CoV-2. Samples were obtained from the ongoing ImmuneRACE study (first 160 participants) and from 1,254 subjects provided by 6 global collaborators. Nearly every sample came with metadata listing a de-identified subject ID, COVID-19 status, age in years and sex. Where HLA class I and class II types were available, the types were taken from metadata supplied by the sample provider, not from assay-based typing. Beyond this particular receptor, the publication reports: The amount of clinical and demographic metadata varied by source and participant and was provided uncurated.

The collaborating institutions used their own protocols to collect whole blood in K2EDTA tubes. Collaborator samples were shipped for TCRbeta analysis as frozen whole blood, isolated PBMCs, or DNA extracted from either sample type. The immunoSEQ Assay, a bias-controlled multiplex PCR, was used to amplify TCRbeta CDR3 regions from genomic DNA. In the authors' own workflow: The number of nucleated cells in each sample was estimated by amplification of reference gene primers within the assay. Sequence reads were collapsed and filtered to measure the absolute abundance of every unique TCRbeta CDR3 rearrangement. For each sample, productive Simpson clonality was calculated as the square root of Simpson's diversity index across productive rearrangements. TCRdb's version of the immuneACCESS table is confined to in-frame rearrangements and falls short of the full clone set. An unresolved V gene accounts for under half of the shortfall where checked; the remainder is of unknown origin. For V, J and clone size, that table is used; D and trimming come from the DNA. The sample has 90,000 to 120,000 clones on record, roughly 90% of them singletons. The ten largest clones capture 4% to 6% of the sample.

The TCR originated in a man aged 35 to 55 with active or convalescent COVID-19. The sample comprised peripheral blood.

The base sequence is TGCGCCAGCAGCACCGGGACTAGCGGCGAGCAGTACTTC. The resulting protein is CASSTGTSGEQYF. The rearranged segments are TRBV5-1 and TRBJ2-7; TRBD2 matches 11 bases in the middle. V has 4 bases trimmed and J has 6 bases trimmed; junction bases matching no gene number 3. The germline V gene encodes CDR1 SGHRS and CDR2 YFSETQ. The CDR3 sequence holds 13 residues, the cysteine and phenylalanine included. Here the CDR3 DNA is all that survives: 39 bases in frame from base 1. Outside the CDR3, residues come from the reference TRBV5-1 and TRBJ2-7 proteins, so the full variable domain is: KAGVTQTPRYLIKTRGQQVTLSCSPISGHRSVSWYQQTPGQGLQFLFEYFSETQRNKGNFPGRFSGRQFSNSRSEMNVSTLELGDSALYLCASSTGTSGEQYFGPGTRLTVT.